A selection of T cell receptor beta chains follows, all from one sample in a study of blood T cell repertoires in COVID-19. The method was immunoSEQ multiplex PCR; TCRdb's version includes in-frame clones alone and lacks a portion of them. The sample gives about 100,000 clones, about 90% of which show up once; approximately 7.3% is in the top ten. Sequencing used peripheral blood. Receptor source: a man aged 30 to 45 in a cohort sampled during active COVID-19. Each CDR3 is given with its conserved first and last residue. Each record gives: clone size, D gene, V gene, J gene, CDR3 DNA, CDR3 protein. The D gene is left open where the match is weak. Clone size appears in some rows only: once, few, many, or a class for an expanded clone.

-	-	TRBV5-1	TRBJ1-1	TGCGCCAGCATCGGGGCACAGGGCGGTAACACTGAAGCTTTCTTT	CASIGAQGGNTEAFF
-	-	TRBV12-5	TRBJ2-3	TGTGCTAGTGGTCCCGGGTCGACAGATACGCAGTATTTT	CASGPGSTDTQYF
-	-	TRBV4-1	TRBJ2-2	TGCGCCAGCAGCCGATACCCATCGGGGGGCGCGGACACCGGGGAGCTGTTTTTT	CASSRYPSGGADTGELFF
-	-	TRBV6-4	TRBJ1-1	TGTGCCAGCAGTGACTCAAGGGGCACTGAAGCTTTCTTT	CASSDSRGTEAFF
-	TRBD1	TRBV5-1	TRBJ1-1	TGCGCCAGCAGCTTGACAGGGGAGAACACTGAAGCTTTCTTT	CASSLTGENTEAFF
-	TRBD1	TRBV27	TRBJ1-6	TGTGCCAGCAGACAAACAGGGGGCGCGGGTTATAATTCACCCCTCCACTTT	CASRQTGGAGYNSPLHF
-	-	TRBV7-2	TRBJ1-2	TGTGCCAGCAGCTTCTCCCAGGGCTATGGCTACACCTTC	CASSFSQGYGYTF
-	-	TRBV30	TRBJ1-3	TGTGCCTGGAGACGAACAGTGCCCAGCTCTGGAAACACCATATATTTT	CAWRRTVPSSGNTIYF
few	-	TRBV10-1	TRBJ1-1	TGCGCCAGCACATCGACGGGGAACACTGAAGCTTTCTTT	CASTSTGNTEAFF
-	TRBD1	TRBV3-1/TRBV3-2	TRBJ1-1	TGTGCCAGCAGCCAGGGGACAGGGGCTGAAGCTTTCTTT	CASSQGTGAEAFF
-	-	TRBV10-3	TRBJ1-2	TGTGCCATCAGTGAACAGGGTTCTAACTATGGCTACACCTTC	CAISEQGSNYGYTF
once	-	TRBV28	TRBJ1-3	TGTGCCAGCAGTTTTCAGGGTCGGGGGGTGGCCGGAAACACCATATATTTT	CASSFQGRGVAGNTIYF
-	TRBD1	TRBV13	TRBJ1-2	TGTGCCAGCAGCACCCGACAGGGCGGCAACTATGGCTACACCTTC	CASSTRQGGNYGYTF
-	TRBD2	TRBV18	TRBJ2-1	TGTGCCAGCTCACCACAGACTAGCTCCAATGAGCAGTTCTTC	CASSPQTSSNEQFF
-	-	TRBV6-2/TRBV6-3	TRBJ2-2	TGTGCCAGCAGTTACGGGGTCAGGGGGAACACCGGGGAGCTGTTTTTT	CASSYGVRGNTGELFF
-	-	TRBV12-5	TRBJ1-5	TGTGCTAGTGGTTTGTCACCGACTGTGAATCAGCCCCAGCATTTT	CASGLSPTVNQPQHF
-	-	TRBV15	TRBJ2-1	TGTGCCACCAGCAGGGAGGGGGCCCGCCCGGATGAGCAGTTCTTC	CATSREGARPDEQFF
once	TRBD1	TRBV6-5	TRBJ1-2	TGTGCCAGCAGAAGTCGGGGGGACAGGAACTATGGCTACACCTTC	CASRSRGDRNYGYTF
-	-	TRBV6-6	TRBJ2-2	TGTGCCAGCAGTTCCCCCTGGAGGCCGAACACCGGGGAGCTGTTTTTT	CASSSPWRPNTGELFF
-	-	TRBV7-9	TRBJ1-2	TGTGCCAGCAGCCCGGTGAGAGCTGGCTACACCTTC	CASSPVRAGYTF
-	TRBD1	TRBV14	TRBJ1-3	TGTGCCAGCAGCCGACAGGGATCTGGAAACACCATATATTTT	CASSRQGSGNTIYF
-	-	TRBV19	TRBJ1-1	TGTGCCAGTACACATCGGGAGTTGGGCACTGAAGCTTTCTTT	CASTHRELGTEAFF
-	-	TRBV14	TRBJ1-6	TGTGCCAGCAGCCAAGCGTGGGGAACAGGGATGAGCTCCTATAATTCACCCCTCCACTTT	CASSQAWGTGMSSYNSPLHF
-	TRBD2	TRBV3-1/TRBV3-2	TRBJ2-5	TGTGCCAGCAGCCCGGGACTAGCGGGGGGGCAGGGTTCCGGCAGGGAGACCCAGTACTTC	CASSPGLAGGQGSGRETQYF
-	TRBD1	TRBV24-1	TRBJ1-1	TGTGCCACCAGTGATCCGACAGGGATCGAAGCTTTCTTT	CATSDPTGIEAFF
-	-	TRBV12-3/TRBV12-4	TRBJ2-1	TGTGCCAGCAGTCGGGGTTACAATGAGCAGTTCTTC	CASSRGYNEQFF
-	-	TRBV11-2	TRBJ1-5	TGTGCCAGCAGCTCTCAGACAGATAGCAATCAGCCCCAGCATTTT	CASSSQTDSNQPQHF
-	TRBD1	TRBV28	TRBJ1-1	TGTGCCAGTACAGGGGGCAACCCACCGAACACTGAAGCTTTCTTT	CASTGGNPPNTEAFF
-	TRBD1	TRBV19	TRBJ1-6	TGTGCCAGTAGTGGCAGGACAGGGGCCAATTCACCCCTCCACTTT	CASSGRTGANSPLHF
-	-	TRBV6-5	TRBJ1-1	TGTGCCAGTCAAAGAGGCATGAACACTGAAGCTTTCTTT	CASQRGMNTEAFF
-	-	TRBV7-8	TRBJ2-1	TGTGCCAGCAGCTTAGCAGTAACAGGGACTGAGCAGTTCTTC	CASSLAVTGTEQFF
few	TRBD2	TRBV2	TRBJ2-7	TGTGCCAGCAGTGAAGCGAGCGGGGGAGCTTACGAGCAGTACTTC	CASSEASGGAYEQYF
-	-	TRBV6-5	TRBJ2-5	TGTGCCAGCAGTCTTTCCTACTACGGACAAGAGACCCAGTACTTC	CASSLSYYGQETQYF
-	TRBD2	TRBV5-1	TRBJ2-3	TGCGCCAGCAGCTCCGGGACTATCACAGATACGCAGTATTTT	CASSSGTITDTQYF
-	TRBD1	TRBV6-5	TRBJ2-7	TGTGCCAGCAGCAATGACAGGGGTTACGAGCAGTACTTC	CASSNDRGYEQYF
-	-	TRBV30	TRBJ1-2	TGTGCCTCGGTCGGGGAGCCTAACTACACCTTC	CASVGEPNYTF
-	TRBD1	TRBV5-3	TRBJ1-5	TGTGCCAGAAGCCAGAGGACAGGGGGGGGTAAGCAGCCCCAGCATTTT	CARSQRTGGGKQPQHF
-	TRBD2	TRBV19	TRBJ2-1	TGTGCCAGTAGTATGACGGCTAGCGGGGGGACCCAGTTCTTC	CASSMTASGGTQFF
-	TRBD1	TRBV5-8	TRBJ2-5	TGTGCCAGCAGCTTGCCGGGACAGGGTGAAGAGACCCAGTACTTC	CASSLPGQGEETQYF
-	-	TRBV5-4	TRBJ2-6	TGTGCCAGCAGCCTGCCAGGATCTGGGGCCAACGTCCTGACTTTC	CASSLPGSGANVLTF
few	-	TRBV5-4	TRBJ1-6	TGTGCCAGCAGCTTGGGGGGAGGGGAGCAGAATTCACCCCTCCACTTT	CASSLGGGEQNSPLHF